A selection of T cell receptor beta chains follows, all from one sample in a study of shared clonotypes between healthy human individuals. The data were produced by immunoSEQ multiplex PCR, yet TCRdb's version contains in-frame clones alone and is incomplete. The sample holds more than 2 million clones, just over 90% seen once. The sample taken for sequencing was naive CD8+ T cells from PBMCs. These receptors all stem from a young man in good health. Some clones in this sample may be carry-over from other donors' samples. Both conserved end residues are part of each CDR3. Each record gives: D gene, V gene, CDR3 protein. D genes are given only for firm matches.

D gene: .; V gene: TRBV29-1; CDR3 protein: CSVAGVGGVEQYF
D gene: .; V gene: TRBV15; CDR3 protein: CATSRVVNGVQYF
D gene: .; V gene: TRBV27; CDR3 protein: CASGQASNTEAFF
D gene: TRBD2; V gene: TRBV7-3; CDR3 protein: CASSLVAGASYEQYF
D gene: TRBD2; V gene: TRBV7-9; CDR3 protein: CASSSPRLAGSTDTQYF
D gene: .; V gene: TRBV11-3; CDR3 protein: CASSSFSGRGGAANQPQHF
D gene: .; V gene: TRBV5-6; CDR3 protein: CASGSGSYNEQFF
D gene: .; V gene: TRBV5-5; CDR3 protein: CASSAGLGSYEQYF
D gene: .; V gene: TRBV4-3; CDR3 protein: CASSPYFGGLNTEAFF
D gene: .; V gene: TRBV5-1; CDR3 protein: CASSLGHLIREGSYEQYF
D gene: .; V gene: TRBV30; CDR3 protein: CASIGYSGANVLTF
D gene: TRBD1; V gene: TRBV10-3; CDR3 protein: CATGGDRGSGNTIYF
D gene: .; V gene: TRBV9; CDR3 protein: CASSVSGAMQPQHF
D gene: TRBD2; V gene: TRBV7-9; CDR3 protein: CASGMLAGHNEQFF
D gene: TRBD1; V gene: TRBV4-3; CDR3 protein: CASSQRAVSGTGESGELFF
D gene: .; V gene: TRBV6-6; CDR3 protein: CASSSDPTTRTGGYTF
D gene: .; V gene: TRBV5-1; CDR3 protein: CASSFGTGSYEQYF
D gene: TRBD2; V gene: TRBV4-2; CDR3 protein: CASSLQGREGYEQFF
D gene: TRBD2; V gene: TRBV9; CDR3 protein: CASSSSGLAGYEQYF
D gene: .; V gene: TRBV19; CDR3 protein: CASSIDGSVSDMDGYTF
D gene: TRBD1; V gene: TRBV27; CDR3 protein: CASSDRMGQPQHF
D gene: .; V gene: TRBV4-1; CDR3 protein: CASSQDKPAGTYEQYF
D gene: .; V gene: TRBV6-1; CDR3 protein: CASSGYSLGGAF
D gene: .; V gene: TRBV5-1; CDR3 protein: CASSFKFGELFF
D gene: TRBD1; V gene: TRBV6-1; CDR3 protein: CASSGLKQGARETQYF
D gene: TRBD2; V gene: TRBV7-9; CDR3 protein: CASSLVGTSGRRLPGEQYF
D gene: TRBD1; V gene: TRBV5-4; CDR3 protein: CASSVRTGFLSSYNEQFF